This entry concerns a single TCR beta chain. At one end the junction does not follow the germline gene, possibly because of a read error. The germline V gene encodes CDR1 ENHRY and CDR2 SYGVKD. This CDR3 comprises 12 residues. RNA transcripts served as template for amplifying TCR beta CDR3 sequences. HTBI primers served in a first-round RT-PCR, which a second-round multiplex PCR followed. TCRdb used MiXCR to reprocess the multiplex PCR reads, holding one entry per CDR3 protein. Seen here are 650,000 to 900,000 distinct CDR3 sequences, roughly 40% observed once, and the top ten hold roughly 45%. The sample belongs to a study of Graves' ophthalmopathy and Graves' hyperthyroidism.

This sequence joins TRBV10-3 and TRBJ2-7; D remains ambiguous. What was sequenced was peripheral blood. This TCR was recovered from an adult man with Graves' ophthalmopathy. CDR3 protein: CAISELDSPLHF. CDR3 in DNA: TGTGCCATCAGTGAGCTGGATTCACCCCTCCACTTC.